This T cell receptor beta chain was sequenced in a study of T cell responses to AZD1222 COVID-19 vaccine. Profiling relied on immunoSEQ multiplex PCR, and the TCRdb table lists in-frame clones only, not all of them. This table has 80,000 to 95,000 clones, 80% to 90% appearing once. The CDR3 is 13 amino acids. V trimming: 8 bases; J trimming: 4 bases; junction bases outside the gene matches: 5. Germline assignment: CDR1 SGHTA and CDR2 FQGNSA. The receptor was derived from an adult in good health. Sequenced here: peripheral blood, sampled on day 0 of AZD1222 vaccination. The chain combines TRBV7-2 with TRBJ2-3; 8 bases align to TRBD2. In nucleotides, the CDR3 is TGTGCCAGCCGGACTAGCCTCGCAGATACGCAGTATTTT. It codes for CASRTSLADTQYF.